The T cell receptor beta chain described here comes from a study of blood T cell repertoires in COVID-19 (dated by TCRdb to between 2020 and 2021). In terms of the full investigation: Samples from collaborators originated in the United States, Italy and Spain and spanned both the acute and convalescent phases of COVID-19. The prospective study material was composed of cDNA or gDNA derived from T cells, B-cell-depleted T cells, or PBMCs. Deeply sampled blood TCRbeta repertoires from subjects exposed to, actively infected with, or recovered from COVID-19 were included in the dataset. The repertoires were made available in a free public database intended to serve as a resource for research on the immune response to SARS-CoV-2. The samples were drawn from the first 160 participants of the ongoing ImmuneRACE study and from over 950 subjects provided by 6 global collaborators. The sample metadata nearly always contained a de-identified subject ID, COVID-19 status, age in years and sex. Where HLA class I and class II types were available, the types were taken from metadata supplied by the sample provider, not from assay-based typing.

Between the V and J ends, shortened by 5 bases and 4 bases respectively, the junction contains 14 bases. Taken from the germline V gene, the CDR1 and CDR2 loops are SGHTA and FQGNSA. From its cysteine to its phenylalanine, the CDR3 spans 14 amino acids. Here the CDR3 DNA is all that survives: 42 bases in frame from base 1. This clone was detected once. Its antigen has not been determined. No much larger clone is present one base from it, and per-base qualities are unavailable. The paper's findings and limits, for the study overall: The amount of clinical and demographic metadata varied by source and participant and was provided uncurated.

One collaborating source in Seattle enrolled patients during active infection and followed them longitudinally through the course of disease. The collaborating institutions used their own protocols to collect whole blood in K2EDTA tubes. For TCRbeta analysis, collaborator samples were shipped as frozen whole blood, as isolated PBMCs, or as DNA extracted from either sample type. The immunoSEQ Assay, a bias-controlled multiplex PCR, was used to amplify TCRbeta CDR3 regions from genomic DNA. Per the original workflow: The number of nucleated cells in each sample was estimated from the amplification of reference gene primers within the assay. Sequence reads were collapsed and filtered to measure the absolute abundance of every unique TCRbeta CDR3 rearrangement. For each sample, productive Simpson clonality was calculated as the square root of Simpson's diversity index across productive rearrangements. TCRdb limited this immuneACCESS table to in-frame rearrangements with V and J called. A share of clones is missing; checked studies link under half to unresolved V genes, and the rest is unexplained. V, J and clone size are taken as reported in that table, and D and trimming were inferred from the DNA itself. The sample table contains roughly 90,000 clones; only one count was recorded for more than 80% of them. Of the sample, approximately 2.6% falls within the top ten clones.

The sequenced material came from peripheral blood. This TCR was sampled from a man aged 45-60 years with COVID-19, enrolled during active disease. The rearranged segments are TRBV7-2 and TRBJ1-2; TRBD1 is possibly the D segment (6 matching bases). The encoded CDR3 is CASSPDRSSYGYTF. The DNA sequence is as follows: TGTGCCAGCAGCCCTGACAGGTCCTCCTATGGCTACACCTTC.